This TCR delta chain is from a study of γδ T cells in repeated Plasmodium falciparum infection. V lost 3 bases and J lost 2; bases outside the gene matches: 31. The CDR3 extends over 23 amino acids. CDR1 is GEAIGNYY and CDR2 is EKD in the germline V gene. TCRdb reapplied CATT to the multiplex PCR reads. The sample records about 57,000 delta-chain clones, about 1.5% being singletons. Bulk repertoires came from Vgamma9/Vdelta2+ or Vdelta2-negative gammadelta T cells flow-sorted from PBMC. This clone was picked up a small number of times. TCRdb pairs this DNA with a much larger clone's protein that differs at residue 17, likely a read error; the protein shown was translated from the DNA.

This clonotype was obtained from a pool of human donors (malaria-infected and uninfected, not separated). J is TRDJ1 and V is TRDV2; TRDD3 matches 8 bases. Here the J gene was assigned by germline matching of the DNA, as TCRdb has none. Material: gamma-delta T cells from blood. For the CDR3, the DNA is TGTGCCTGTGACTCTGAGGGGGATAAAAGAGAGGTTTTGGGATCTAGTCATACCGATAAACTCATCTTT. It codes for CACDSEGDKREVLGSSHTDKLIF.